One T cell receptor (beta chain) is described in this entry. Its antigen is currently not known. One base away there is no much larger clone; base qualities are not given. This specimen belongs to a study of CD8+ T cells in alopecia areata (dated by TCRdb to the late 2010s). Notes on the research overall: Treated patients were enrolled in an open-label pilot trial of oral tofacitinib at 5 to 10 mg twice daily for moderate-to-severe alopecia areata. Tofacitinib was given for 6 to 18 months, followed by 6 months of follow-up off drug to assess delayed response and recurrence. Disease severity in treated patients was measured with the SALT score, which quantifies the percentage of affected scalp surface area. The study used high-throughput TCRbeta sequencing to examine T cell clonal expansion in alopecia areata, in both the C3H/HeJ mouse model and human patients. On the human side, TCRbeta sequencing was run on scalp tissue and on sorted CD4+ and CD8+ peripheral blood T cells from healthy controls and from alopecia areata patients with either patchy or totalis/universalis disease. Biopsies were taken from tofacitinib-treated patients at baseline and at 4 and 24 weeks of treatment, and a later scalp biopsy was taken in several of the tofacitinib-treated patients. Scalp clonality was compared across normal scalp (n=4), patchy alopecia areata scalp (n=8), and alopecia totalis/universalis scalp (n=8). RNA was obtained with the PAXgene miRNA kit for fixed scalp, the miRNeasy kit for PBMCs, and the RNeasy kit for mouse skin. TCRbeta CDR3 regions were amplified by immunoSEQ multiplex PCR with 35 Vbeta forward and 13 Jbeta reverse primers. On the study overall, not on this receptor specifically: Lesional scalp, especially in alopecia totalis/universalis, showed higher clonality and more expanded CD8+ clones than normal scalp, suggesting antigenic drive. Compared with mice, TCR sequences shared between patients were less clear, possibly partly because of HLA diversity across the patient population. During tofacitinib treatment, many expanded lesional clones stuck around in both scalp and blood, and this persistence may partly explain why relapse happens after treatment is stopped. Tofacitinib significantly decreased scalp clonality and the number of expanded CD8+ clones among the top 100 scalp clones. Because the treated cohort was small and had only one nonresponder, larger studies are needed to examine links between baseline CD8+ expansion and response. Scalp TCR repertoire analysis is complicated because resident alphabeta T cells in normal human skin are also sequenced, whereas mouse skin is dominated by gammadelta T cells.

Receptors were amplified or captured by the immunoSEQ multiplex PCR assay. RNA was extracted from all samples and reverse transcribed into cDNA, which served as template for TCR sequencing. First-strand cDNA was synthesized using SuperScript III with a 2:1 mix of oligo-dT and random hexamers. A synthetic immune receptor repertoire was used to gauge amplification bias, and whatever bias remained was removed computationally. Turning to the authors' computational methods: After raw reads were preprocessed to remove errors, the CDR3 was defined following IMGT conventions as running from the conserved cysteine to phenylalanine. Clonality was computed as 1 minus the Shannon entropy, with the entropy normalized by log2 of the number of productive unique TCRs. Whether scalp clones were CD4 or CD8 was inferred by matching scalp TCRbeta sequences against CD4 and CD8 repertoires sorted from blood. The immuneACCESS repertoire file appears here via TCRdb, limited to in-frame rearrangements. These files lack a portion of the clones; in checked studies, under half of the deficit traces to unresolved V genes, and the cause of the others is not known. Clone size and V and J calls were adopted from that table, with D and trimming inferred from the DNA. For this sample there are some 110,000 clones; roughly 55% appear just once. Together, the top ten hold 9% to 15% of the sample.

The label giving this sample's time point can be read as: around 24 weeks on oral tofacitinib. This specimen's treatment or condition label, interpreted: oral pan-JAK inhibitor, 5-10 mg twice daily. Peripheral blood and lesional scalp punch biopsies were obtained from patients with alopecia areata. PBMCs were separated by density centrifugation and stained for CD3, CD4 and CD8, after which CD4+ and CD8+ T cells were sorted on a FACSAria. The CDR3 starts with the cysteine, ends with the phenylalanine, and has 15 residues. CDR3 DNA is the only sequence kept; it has 45 bases, read in frame from the first base. Between the V and J ends, shortened by 1 base and 1 base respectively, the junction contains 10 bases. Per the germline V gene, SGHTA is the CDR1 and FQGNSA is the CDR2.

This clonotype originated in a human donor with alopecia areata. The sample was CD8+ T cells sorted from blood, taken at week 24, from a patient treated with tofacitinib. The rearrangement combines TRBV7-2 with TRBJ2-5, with no confident D gene call. The nucleotide sequence reads TGTGCCAGCAGCTTAGAAGTTTTTGTCCAAGAGACCCAGTACTTC. The resulting protein is CASSLEVFVQETQYF.